The source of this T cell receptor beta chain is a study of early T cells in non-severe SARS-CoV-2 infection. At the level of the study: Bulk RNA from unsorted whole blood was sequenced; chains were unpaired. Study findings and constraints: VDJdb matches were skewed toward anti-spike CD8 T cell responses.

The CDR3 runs 14 residues. V shed 5 bases and J shed 4 bases, with 11 bases lying between them. Germline lookup yields CDR1 SGHTA and CDR2 FQGTGA. This clonotype was found many times. The antigen is not known. Separate cDNA molecules each had unique molecular identifiers attached to them. TCRdb used MiXCR to reprocess the 5' RACE reads, holding one entry per CDR3 protein. The sample includes 70,000 to 90,000 distinct CDR3 sequences, roughly 15% seen only once; the top ten take 12%. Sequenced input: whole blood. The V call is TRBV7-3, the J call TRBJ2-2; D gene ambiguous. This receptor was identified in an adult who was a healthcare worker with PCR-confirmed SARS-CoV-2 infection or an uninfected control (not recorded which). The CDR3 region is CASSPRTPTGELFF. Written as DNA, the CDR3 is TGTGCCAGCAGCCCGCGGACCCCCACCGGGGAGCTGTTTTTT.